One T cell receptor beta chain is described in this entry. Its antigen is unknown. The sample holds no much larger clone one base away, and base qualities are not on file. In the prospective study, participants were about 18 to 90 years old, resided in 20 to 30 geographic areas of the United States, and were enrolled through a virtual design. To assign participants to cohorts, the prospective study relied on clinical history that participants themselves reported in a screening survey and a study questionnaire. A participant counted as exposed if, within 2 weeks of entering the study, that participant had been in contact with someone who had a PCR-confirmed or clinician-diagnosed COVID-19 case. In the prospective study, mobile phlebotomists collected whole blood, serum and a nasopharyngeal or oropharyngeal swab from each participant. Participants in the prospective study had the option to provide additional blood draws and questionnaires over an approximately 2-month period. Before DNA extraction, blood samples from the prospective study were shipped at room temperature or frozen.

Including the terminal cysteine and phenylalanine, the CDR3 comprises 15 residues. Left in the record is the CDR3 DNA by itself, 45 bases read in frame from the first base. The germline V gene provides CDR1 SGHRS and CDR2 YFSETQ. V and J are trimmed by 4 bases and 4 bases, and the gene matches miss 3 bases of the junction. This specimen comes from a study of blood T cell repertoires in COVID-19 (dated by TCRdb to about 2020). For the wider study: Samples covering the acute and convalescent phases of COVID-19 were provided by collaborators in the United States, Italy and Spain. Samples were obtained from the ongoing ImmuneRACE study (first 160 participants) and from 950 to 1,500 subjects provided by 6 global collaborators. A de-identified subject ID, COVID-19 status, age in years and sex were almost always included in the sample metadata. The repertoires were released in a freely available public database meant as a resource for research on the immune response to SARS-CoV-2. Where available, HLA class I and class II types were obtained from metadata supplied by the sample provider rather than from assay-based typing. The prospective study material was composed of cDNA or gDNA derived from T cells, B-cell-depleted T cells, or PBMCs. Subjects who had been exposed to COVID-19, were actively infected with it, or had recovered from it provided the deeply sampled blood TCRbeta repertoires that made up the dataset. On the study overall, not on this receptor specifically: How much clinical and demographic metadata was included differed by source and by participant, and the metadata was provided uncurated.

TCRbeta CDR3 regions were amplified from genomic DNA using the immunoSEQ Assay, a bias-controlled multiplex PCR. The paper's data handling went like this. Nucleated cell counts per sample were estimated from amplification of reference gene primers within the assay. To quantify the absolute abundance of each unique TCRbeta CDR3 rearrangement, sequence reads were collapsed and filtered. Productive Simpson clonality was computed per sample as the square root of Simpson's diversity index over productive rearrangements. The immuneACCESS repertoire file appears here via TCRdb, limited to in-frame rearrangements. These files lack a portion of the clones; in checked studies, under half of the deficit traces to unresolved V genes, and the cause of the others is not known. V and J calls and clone size come straight from that table; D and trimming were deduced from the DNA. This sample gives some 270,000 clones in total; about 87% of them show up just once. Clones ranked in the top ten supply 3.1% of the sample.

The chain is encoded by TRBV5-1 joined to TRBJ2-2, and TRBD2 aligns with 11 junction nucleotides. The source material was PBMCs or T cells enriched from blood (not recorded which). The TCR comes from a woman in her 40s who had been exposed to COVID-19. The CDR3 amino acid sequence is: CASSRLAGTTGELFF. The DNA sequence reads TGCGCCAGCAGCCGACTAGCGGGGACCACCGGGGAGCTGTTTTTT.